The clone carrying this T cell receptor beta chain was counted at least ten times. As yet, its antigen is unknown. Primed by a sample-barcoded 5' primer and a J-beta primer mix, a second PCR proceeded for 7 to 11 cycles. TCRdb re-derived calls from the 5' RACE reads in MiXCR, one entry per CDR3 protein. The sample carries some 710,000 distinct CDR3 sequences, about 46% recorded once. This CDR3 is built from 14 residues. With 2 bases removed from V and 8 bases from J, the gap between germline ends came to 15 bases. The germline gives CDR1 ENHRY, CDR2 SYGVKD. This sample was taken from a study of blood T cells in healthy people across ages. General study points: Higher diversity, along with more naive CD4+ cells, distinguished long-lived donors from aged donors.

This sequence joins TRBV10-3 and TRBJ1-2; TRBD1 is a possible D gene (5 bases). This receptor was taken from an elderly man in good health. The sequenced sample was blood. The CDR3 here is CAISEDSGRDGYTF. The DNA of the CDR3 is TGTGCCATCAGTGAGGACTCGGGACGGGACGGCTACACCTTC.